This T cell receptor (beta chain) came from a study of shared clonotypes between healthy human individuals. Study-level information: Aged between 18 and 49, the donors were two women and a few men.

General observations from the study: Larger estimated richness was generally recorded for naive subsets relative to memory subsets.

Original methodology: Junction-only sequences without quality scores came from ImmunoSEQ, so filtering differed. TCRdb's table, derived via immunoSEQ multiplex PCR, lists solely in-frame clones and lacks some. That table supplies the V and J calls and clone size; D and trimming were determined from the DNA. In the table there are 2 million to 2.5 million clones, over 85% of which are singletons. With respect to this clone: The antigen is undetermined.

The CDR3 loop spans 17 amino acids. Germline V gene lookup returns CDR1 MGHDK and CDR2 SYGVNS. The germline V and J ends were trimmed by 2 bases and 3 bases, with 20 bases remaining between them. The chain combines TRBV25-1 with TRBJ2-7; D possibly uses TRBD1 or TRBD2 (6 bases each). Sequenced input: naive CD4+ T cells from PBMCs. Subset indicated: CD45RA+ positively selected. The TCR sequence derives from a man between 18 and 35 years old in good health. Some clones in this sample may be carry-over from other donors' samples. The CDR3 bases are TGTGCCAGCAGTGAAGGGGGCTTGGGGGGTTCCTTCTACGAGCAGTACTTC. It codes for CASSEGGLGGSFYEQYF.